This T cell receptor (beta chain) derives from a study of shared clonotypes between healthy human individuals. Measured with immunoSEQ multiplex PCR; TCRdb has only the in-frame clones, and not every one. The table includes approximately 510,000 clones, more than 65% detected once. The CDR3 extends over 15 amino acids. With 2 bases clipped from V and 4 bases from J, the junction kept 3 bases outside the gene matches. CDR1 is MNHEY and CDR2 is SMNVEV in the germline V gene (reference sequence). None of the donors, who were healthy HIV-negative adults, had recently had acute infections or vaccinations. Genomic DNA for unsorted samples, which was extracted with the QIAamp DNA Blood Mini kit, came from around 100 million PBMCs.

The rearrangement joins TRBV27 to TRBJ1-2, with 11 bases fitting TRBD1. Sequenced sample: PBMCs. The clonotype was recovered from a woman between 40 and 50 years old in good health. Some clones in this sample may be carry-over from other donors' samples. CDR3 residues: CASSLPDRGPYGYTF. CDR3 bases: TGTGCCAGCAGTTTACCGGACAGGGGGCCCTATGGCTACACCTTC.